A selection of T cell receptor beta chains follows, all from one sample in a study of T cell clones after liver transplantation. The data were produced by immunoSEQ multiplex PCR, yet TCRdb's version contains in-frame clones alone and is incomplete. The table lists 68,000 or so clones, over 90% of them singletons. Sequencing was performed on CD4+ T cells from blood, taken less than 28 months after liver transplant. The receptor set was obtained from a human patient who received a liver transplant. A share of the T cells may be of graft donor origin. CDR3s include the opening cysteine and the closing phenylalanine or tryptophan. Fields, in order: V gene, J gene, clone size, D gene, CDR3 protein, CDR3 DNA. D genes are given only for firm matches. Some rows have no size entry. The others give once, few or many, or a class for an expanded clone.

TRBV28,TRBJ2-3,once,TRBD1,CASSLGAPSRDRGTDTQYF,TGTGCCAGCAGTCTTGGAGCCCCGTCCCGGGACAGGGGAACAGATACGCAGTATTTT
TRBV5-6,TRBJ1-3,-,-,CASSLVRSGGNTIYF,TGTGCCAGCAGCTTGGTTAGGTCCGGTGGAAACACCATATATTTT
TRBV19,TRBJ1-2,-,-,CASSAPLTGGYTF,TGTGCCAGTAGTGCTCCACTTACGGGGGGCTACACCTTC
TRBV12-5,TRBJ1-1,-,-,CASGLGPNTEAFF,TGTGCTAGTGGTTTGGGCCCGAACACTGAAGCTTTCTTT
TRBV11-3,TRBJ2-3,-,-,CASGKGDPDTQYF,TGTGCCAGCGGTAAAGGGGATCCAGATACGCAGTATTTT
TRBV27,TRBJ2-3,-,-,CASSRTGTYSTDTQYF,TGTGCCAGCAGCCGTACCGGGACATACAGCACAGATACGCAGTATTTT
TRBV11-2,TRBJ2-5,-,-,CASSPNSRETQYF,TGTGCCAGCAGCCCTAACAGTCGGGAGACCCAGTACTTC
TRBV5-1,TRBJ2-1,-,TRBD2,CASSGLAGGTSNEQFF,TGCGCCAGCAGCGGGTTAGCGGGAGGAACTTCCAATGAGCAGTTCTTC
TRBV7-9,TRBJ1-1,-,-,CASRPIGGEVGTEAFF,TGTGCCAGCAGACCTATTGGGGGGGAGGTCGGCACTGAAGCTTTCTTT
TRBV7-9,TRBJ2-5,-,-,CASSPKGGETQYF,TGTGCCAGCAGTCCGAAGGGGGGGGAGACCCAGTACTTC
TRBV5-1,TRBJ2-5,-,TRBD1,CASTLGRGETQYF,TGCGCCAGCACCTTGGGCAGGGGGGAGACCCAGTACTTC
TRBV28,TRBJ1-5,-,-,CASSLDSNQPQHF,TGTGCCAGCAGTTTGGATAGCAATCAGCCCCAGCATTTT
TRBV28,TRBJ1-2,-,-,CASSSSRGPYGYTF,TGTGCCAGCAGTTCCTCCAGGGGCCCCTATGGCTACACCTTC
TRBV5-1,TRBJ1-2,-,TRBD1,CASSLAGQGRGYTF,TGCGCCAGCAGCTTGGCCGGACAGGGTCGAGGCTACACCTTC
TRBV7-2,TRBJ2-1,-,TRBD2,CASRDHPPGTSYNEQFF,TGTGCCAGCAGGGATCACCCCCCCGGGACTAGCTACAATGAGCAGTTCTTC
TRBV19,TRBJ2-2,-,-,CASSIVPRTGELFF,TGTGCCAGTAGTATCGTGCCGAGGACCGGGGAGCTGTTTTTT
TRBV18,TRBJ2-2,-,-,CASSPLRGGLTGELFF,TGTGCCAGCTCACCACTGAGGGGCGGTCTAACCGGGGAGCTGTTTTTT
TRBV28,TRBJ2-7,-,TRBD1,CASSFPTGQGAHEQYF,TGTGCCAGCAGTTTTCCCACGGGACAGGGTGCTCACGAGCAGTACTTC
TRBV19,TRBJ1-1,-,-,CASSKWTTEAFF,TGTGCCAGTAGTAAATGGACGACTGAAGCTTTCTTT
TRBV29-1,TRBJ2-5,-,-,CSVLPGETQYF,TGCAGCGTCTTGCCTGGGGAGACCCAGTACTTC
TRBV2,TRBJ2-5,few,TRBD2,CASSVLAGEETQYF,TGTGCCAGCAGTGTACTAGCGGGAGAAGAGACCCAGTACTTC
TRBV29-1,TRBJ2-7,few,-,CSVLVPGPTTYEQYF,TGCAGCGTTCTGGTCCCAGGGCCCACAACCTACGAGCAGTACTTC
TRBV6-6,TRBJ1-1,once,TRBD1,CASSYSGQGNTEAFF,TGTGCCAGCAGTTACTCGGGACAGGGGAACACTGAAGCTTTCTTT
TRBV21-1,TRBJ2-1,-,-,CASSKEVAGAWENEQFF,TGTGCCAGCAGCAAAGAAGTAGCGGGAGCCTGGGAGAATGAGCAGTTCTTC
TRBV5-1,TRBJ2-3,-,TRBD1,CASRYTTTGGADTQYF,TGCGCCAGCAGATATACCACGACAGGGGGGGCAGATACGCAGTATTTT
TRBV4-3,TRBJ2-3,-,-,CASSQDLPDTQYF,TGCGCCAGCAGCCAAGATTTGCCAGATACGCAGTATTTT
TRBV28,TRBJ2-3,-,TRBD2,CASSLTGTMISTDTQYF,TGTGCCAGCAGTTTGACCGGGACTATGATTAGCACAGATACGCAGTATTTT
TRBV6-5,TRBJ2-5,-,TRBD2,CATKPGLAGETQYF,TGTGCCACCAAACCTGGACTAGCGGGAGAGACCCAGTACTTC
TRBV5-1,TRBJ2-1,once,TRBD1,CASRTGDNNEQFF,TGCGCCAGCCGGACAGGGGATAACAATGAGCAGTTCTTC
TRBV4-1,TRBJ2-1,-,TRBD2,CASSQGLAAGNEQFF,TGCGCCAGCAGCCAAGGACTAGCTGCGGGGAATGAGCAGTTCTTC
TRBV5-1,TRBJ2-7,-,-,CASSLGWGENEQYF,TGCGCCAGCAGCTTGGGCTGGGGGGAAAACGAGCAGTACTTC